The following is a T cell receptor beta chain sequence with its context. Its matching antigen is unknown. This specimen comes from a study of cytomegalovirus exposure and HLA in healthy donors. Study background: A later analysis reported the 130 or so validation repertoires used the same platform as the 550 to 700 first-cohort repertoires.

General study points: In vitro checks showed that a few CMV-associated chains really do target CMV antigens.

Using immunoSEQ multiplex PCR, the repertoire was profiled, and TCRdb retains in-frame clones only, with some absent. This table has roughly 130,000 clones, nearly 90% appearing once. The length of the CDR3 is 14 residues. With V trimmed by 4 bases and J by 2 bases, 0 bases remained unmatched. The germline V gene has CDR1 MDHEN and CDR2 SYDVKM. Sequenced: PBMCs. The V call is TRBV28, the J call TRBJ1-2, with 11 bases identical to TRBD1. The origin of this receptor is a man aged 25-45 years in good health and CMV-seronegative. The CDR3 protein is CASSWDRGNYGYTF. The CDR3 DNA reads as TGTGCCAGCAGTTGGGACAGGGGGAACTATGGCTACACCTTC.